The source of this T cell receptor (beta chain) is a study of blood T cell repertoires in COVID-19. Study background: The samples span acute and convalescent COVID-19 from the United States, Italy and Spain. T cells, B-cell-depleted T cells, or PBMCs provided the cDNA or gDNA that served as material.

Germline values: CDR1 SGHTA, CDR2 FQGNSA. The CDR3 is made up of 15 amino acids. Between the trimmed V and J ends, which lost 5 bases and 4 bases, there was a span of 17 bases. Authors' processing steps: Estimated nucleated cell counts came from reference gene primer amplification. The table came from immunoSEQ multiplex PCR; TCRdb's copy has only in-frame clones and leaves some out. The V and J calls and the clone size are those of that table, but D and trimming were determined from the DNA. Among about 260,000 clones listed, around 90% were seen once. The rearrangement joins TRBV7-2 to TRBJ1-2; D ambiguous. The TCR originated in a human donor in a cohort sampled during active COVID-19. Sequenced: peripheral blood. The CDR3 reads CASSTGRPGGYGYTF. In DNA, the CDR3 is TGTGCCAGCAGCACCGGACGGCCTGGAGGCTATGGCTACACCTTC.